Listed here are 6 T cell receptor beta chains from one sample, sequenced in a study of molecular identifiers for immune sequencing clone quantification. TCRdb reprocessed the PCR reads via MiXCR and lists one record per CDR3 protein. This repertoire shows about 640,000 distinct CDR3 sequences, around 20% found once; its top ten account for around 0.9%. The sequencing input was naive CD8+ T cells from blood, with Jurkat cell RNA spiked in. Subset in this sample: FACS-sorted CD8+CD4-CCR7+CD45RA+ naive T cells. The origin of the receptors is a human donor in good health. Some libraries in this study had Jurkat cell RNA spiked in.

The sample holds many counts of this clonotype. The chain uses TRBV11-2 and TRBJ1-3, with 9 bases aligning to TRBD1. This CDR3 has 16 residues. Germline trimming cut 2 bases from V and 4 bases from J; bases unmatched to any gene: 6. Germline CDR1 is SGHAT and CDR2 is FQNNGV. The CDR3 region has the DNA TGTGCCAGCAGCTTATTGGGACAGGGTTCGGGAAACACCATATATTTT. Encoded protein: CASSLLGQGSGNTIYF.

This clonotype was observed a handful of times. The conserved phenylalanine or tryptophan is not found at the CDR3 terminus, so this likely reflects a read error. J is TRBJ1-1 and V is TRBV6-2 or TRBV6-3, with D possibly TRBD1 on 5 matching bases. Between the trimmed V and J ends, which lost 6 bases and 1 base, there was a span of 21 bases. The CDR3 is made up of 17 amino acids. Germline V gene lookup returns CDR1 MNHEY and CDR2 SVGEGT. The CDR3 nucleotides are TGTGCCAGCAGCCCCATAATCCCCGGGGCCGCGAACACTGAAGCTTTCCTT. Protein: CASSPIIPGAANTEAFL.

Points on this clonotype: A much more abundant neighbour one base away suggests this may be a read error. Since the CDR3 does not end with the conserved phenylalanine or tryptophan, this likely comes from a read error. The V and J genes are TRBV7-8 and TRBJ1-1; D remains ambiguous. V shed 1 base and J shed 10 bases, with 16 bases lying between them. This CDR3 region has 14 residues. Per germline, CDR1 SGHVS and CDR2 FQNEAQ. CDR3 residues: CASSLDTQSPGAFS. The CDR3 bases are TGTGCCAGCAGCTTAGACACGCAATCCCCCGGAGCTTTCTCT.

Regarding this clonotype: Since a much larger clone is just one base distant, this may be a read error. The CDR3 here is CASSFAVVGKTQYF. The DNA for the CDR3 is TGTGCCAGTAGTTTCGCGGTGGTAGGAAAGACCCAGTACTTC. J is TRBJ2-5 and V is TRBV19; D is unclear. The CDR3 spans 14 residues. Deletions cut 5 bases from V and 6 bases from J, with 16 bases between. Germline CDR1 reads LNHDA; CDR2 reads SQIVND (reference sequence).

This clonotype was picked up many times. The J gene is TRBJ2-7, the V gene TRBV29-1; 7 bases fit TRBD1. The CDR3 length is 13 residues. Losses at the gene ends were 3 bases for V and 6 bases for J; bases not matched to a gene: 8. The V gene's germline CDR1 is SQVTM and CDR2 ANQGSEA. In nucleotides, the CDR3 is TGCAGCGTTGACTGGGACAGTCGCGGCGAGCAGTACTTC. It is translated as CSVDWDSRGEQYF.

This clonotype came up many times. The rearrangement joins TRBV3-1 to TRBJ2-3; D might be TRBD1 (5 bases). The CDR3 contains 15 residues. Per germline, CDR1 LGHDT and CDR2 YNNKEL (reference sequence). The germline V and J ends were trimmed by 0 bases and 1 base, with 8 bases remaining between them. The CDR3 region is CASSQETEGTDTQYF. CDR3 DNA sequence: TGTGCCAGCAGCCAAGAGACAGAGGGCACAGATACGCAGTATTTT.